The 32 T cell receptor beta chains below all came from one sample that was sequenced in a study of cytomegalovirus exposure and HLA in healthy donors. Vbeta (60) and Jbeta (13) primers were used in the PCR. Sequenced by immunoSEQ multiplex PCR; TCRdb stores in-frame clones only, minus some. In total, the table holds about 140,000 clones. The source material was PBMCs. These receptors all stem from a man aged 35-49 years in good health and CMV-seronegative.

The gene calls are TRBV28 and TRBJ2-5; 14 bases fit TRBD2. V was pared by 6 bases and J by 4 bases, with 7 bases of the junction left unmatched. The CDR3 loop spans 16 amino acids. Germline values: CDR1 MDHEN, CDR2 SYDVKM. The CDR3 reads CASSRGLAGGLETQYF. In DNA, the CDR3 is TGTGCCAGCAGCCGCGGACTAGCGGGGGGTCTAGAGACCCAGTACTTC.

The rearrangement uses TRBV6-4 and TRBJ1-2; D remains ambiguous. CDR1 is MRHNA, CDR2 SNTAGT, per germline. CDR3 length: 17 amino acids. Trimming pared 0 bases from V and 4 bases from J, leaving 18 bases between. The CDR3: CASSDSREGASTYGYTF. The CDR3 bases are TGTGCCAGCAGTGACTCAAGGGAGGGAGCTTCTACCTATGGCTACACCTTC.

The chain uses TRBV5-4 and TRBJ1-2, with a possible D match to TRBD1 (5 bases). Per the germline V gene, CDR1 is SGHNT and CDR2 is YYREEE (reference sequence). There are 14 residues in the CDR3. Trimming removed 5 bases from V and 8 bases from J, with 19 bases in between. CDR3 region: CASRPLWGQSGYTF. For the CDR3, the DNA is TGTGCCAGCAGGCCCCTCTGGGGCCAATCGGGCTACACCTTC. The full variable domain, its missing parts supplied by reference TRBV5-4 and TRBJ1-2, is ETGVTQSPTHLIKTRGQQVTLRCSSQSGHNTVSWYQQALGQGPQFIFQYYREEENGRGNFPPRFSGLQFPNYSSELNVNALELDDSALYLCASRPLWGQSGYTFGSGTRLTVV.

Comments on this clone: The germline gene is not matched at one end of the junction; a read error may be the cause. The chain joins TRBV10-3 to TRBJ2-7; 10 bases align to TRBD2. CDR1 is ENHRY and CDR2 is SYGVKD in the germline V gene. The CDR3 loop spans 15 amino acids. The CDR3 sequence: CAISEVVAGGYEQCF. The CDR3 DNA reads as TGTGCCATCAGTGAGGTGGTAGCGGGGGGCTACGAGCAGTGCTTC.

CDR3 sequence (DNA): TGTGCCAGCAGCCTCGGGGGAATTGGCAATCAGCCCCAGCATTTT. It codes for CASSLGGIGNQPQHF. The chain employs TRBV6-5 and TRBJ1-5; TRBD1 is a possible D gene (5 bases). CDR1 MNHEY and CDR2 SVGAGI come from the germline V gene. V lost 6 bases to trimming and J lost 2 bases, with 14 bases between them. The CDR3 extends over 15 amino acids.

V gene TRBV16 combines with J gene TRBJ1-3; TRBD1 might be the D (5 bases). Trimming shortened V by 0 bases and J by 4 bases, and 7 bases separated the two germline ends. This CDR3 has 14 amino acids. Germline V gene data show CDR1 as KGHSY and CDR2 as FQNENV. The CDR3 DNA sequence: TGTGCCAGCAGCCAATCGACAGTCGGAAACACCATATATTTT. Translation: CASSQSTVGNTIYF.

This rearrangement joins TRBV27 to TRBJ1-2, with D perhaps TRBD1 (5 bases). The V end was cut by 3 bases, the J end by 4 bases, with 9 bases between. The CDR3 loop spans 13 amino acids. Germline V gene data show CDR1 as MNHEY and CDR2 as SMNVEV (reference sequence). The CDR3 here is CASSFRGIYGYTF. CDR3 nucleotides: TGTGCCAGCAGTTTTCGGGGGATCTATGGCTACACCTTC.

V is TRBV7-9 and J is TRBJ2-3, with D tentatively TRBD1 (7 bases). Per germline, CDR1 SEHNR and CDR2 FQNEAQ (reference sequence). The V gene lost 5 bases and the J gene lost 0 bases, with 15 bases spanning the gap. This CDR3 region has 16 residues. This CDR3 is CASSPGGGGSTDTQYF. The CDR3 DNA reads TGTGCCAGCAGCCCCGGAGGGGGCGGGAGCACAGATACGCAGTATTTT.

This sequence joins TRBV4-3 and TRBJ2-7; TRBD2 matches at 9 bases. Germline CDR1 LGHNA, CDR2 YSLEER. V trimming: 0 bases; J trimming: 0 bases; junction bases outside the gene matches: 6. This CDR3 has 17 amino acids. The CDR3 sequence is CASSQDPAGGSSYEQYF. The CDR3 DNA reads TGCGCCAGCAGCCAAGATCCAGCGGGGGGCAGCTCCTACGAGCAGTACTTC.

The chain joins TRBV7-9 to TRBJ2-2; no clear D. There are 14 residues in the CDR3. Trimming removed 5 bases from V and 5 bases from J, with 12 bases in between. In germline, CDR1 is SEHNR, CDR2 FQNEAQ (reference sequence). CDR3 DNA: TGTGCCAGCAGCATCGACTTCTCTACCGGGGAGCTGTTTTTT. It translates to CASSIDFSTGELFF.

The J gene is TRBJ2-7, the V gene TRBV6-1; 10 bases match TRBD1. The CDR3 totals 16 residues. In germline, CDR1 is MNHNS, CDR2 SASEGT. Germline trimming cut 4 bases from V and 2 bases from J; bases unmatched to any gene: 8. Written as DNA, the CDR3 is TGTGCCAGCAGTGGGAGGGACAGGGGTAACCCCTACGAGCAGTACTTC. Translation: CASSGRDRGNPYEQYF.

The chain is built from TRBV28 and TRBJ2-7; 12 bases are shared with TRBD2. The CDR3 is made up of 13 amino acids. Germline CDR1 and CDR2: MDHEN and SYDVKM. Trimming removed 8 bases from V and 2 bases from J; junction bases left unmatched: 1. CDR3 residues: CASLAGGPYEQYF. DNA of the CDR3: TGTGCCAGCCTAGCGGGGGGGCCCTACGAGCAGTACTTC. Full variable domain (outside the CDR3, taken from reference TRBV28 and TRBJ2-7): DVKVTQSSRYLVKRTGEKVFLECVQDMDHENMFWYRQDPGLGLRLIYFSYDVKMKEKGDIPEGYSVSREKKERFSLILESASTNQTSMYLCASLAGGPYEQYFGPGTRLTVT.

The chain links TRBV6-5 to TRBJ2-7; 9 bases are shared with TRBD1. Losses at the gene ends were 8 bases for V and 2 bases for J; bases not matched to a gene: 4. Germline CDR1 MNHEY, CDR2 SVGAGI. This CDR3 region has 13 residues. The CDR3 loop reads CASGQGPTYEQYF. The CDR3 DNA reads TGTGCCAGCGGACAGGGGCCCACCTACGAGCAGTACTTC.

J is TRBJ1-6 and V is TRBV10-3, with TRBD1 matching over 7 bases. The germline V gene has CDR1 ENHRY and CDR2 SYGVKD. V dropped 6 bases and J dropped 0; count of bases not matched to a gene: 5. The CDR3 runs to 16 residues. CDR3 residues: CAISIDRDSYNSPLHF. The CDR3 coding sequence is TGTGCCATCAGCATAGACAGGGACTCCTATAATTCACCCCTCCACTTT.

This chain links TRBV6-1 with TRBJ1-4; D gene uncertain. The CDR3 loop spans 13 amino acids. The V end lost 4 bases, the J end lost 5 bases, and 8 bases lay between the germline ends. Germline CDR1 and CDR2: MNHNS and SASEGT. In DNA, the CDR3 is TGTGCCAGCAGTGTAACGGGAAATGAAAAACTGTTTTTT. This encodes CASSVTGNEKLFF.

The chain carries TRBV19 and TRBJ2-2; D call uncertain. The CDR3 length is 15 residues. The V and J ends lost 3 bases and 0 bases respectively, with 8 bases between them. In germline, CDR1 is LNHDA, CDR2 SQIVND (reference sequence). This CDR3 reads CASSIHLPNTGELFF. The DNA of the CDR3 is TGTGCCAGTAGTATCCACCTACCGAACACCGGGGAGCTGTTTTTT.

V gene TRBV7-9 combines with J gene TRBJ1-2; 9 bases align to TRBD1. Germline CDR1 is SEHNR and CDR2 is FQNEAQ (reference sequence). Trimming cost V 5 bases and J 5 bases; bases outside gene matches: 15. CDR3 size: 17 residues. In DNA form, the CDR3 reads TGTGCCAGCAGCCCTACAACCCCGACAGGGGGTGGGTATGGCTACACCTTC. Its protein is CASSPTTPTGGGYGYTF.

Written as DNA, the CDR3 is TGTGCCAGCAGTTCGCAGGGTGTGAACACTGAAGCTTTCTTT. It codes for CASSSQGVNTEAFF. The gene calls are TRBV28 and TRBJ1-1; a possible D gene is TRBD1 (5 bases). Trimming stripped 4 bases from V and 0 bases from J, with 9 bases between. There are 14 residues in the CDR3. The germline gives CDR1 MDHEN, CDR2 SYDVKM.

The chain carries TRBV2 and TRBJ2-2; D is possibly TRBD2 (7 bases). The CDR3 has 15 amino acids. With 6 bases removed from V and 1 base from J, the gap between germline ends came to 12 bases. Per the germline V gene, CDR1 is SNHLY and CDR2 is FYNNEI. In DNA form, the CDR3 reads TGTGCCAGCAGATTGCGGGGGCAGAACACCGGGGAGCTGTTTTTT. Translation: CASRLRGQNTGELFF. Using reference TRBV2 and TRBJ2-2 for the parts outside the CDR3, the full variable domain is EPEVTQTPSHQVTQMGQEVILRCVPISNHLYFYWYRQILGQKVEFLVSFYNNEISEKSEIFDDQFSVERPDGSNFTLKIRSTKLEDSAMYFCASRLRGQNTGELFFGEGSRLTVL.

The chain employs TRBV19 and TRBJ2-5; 10 bases match TRBD2. Per the germline V gene, CDR1 is LNHDA and CDR2 is SQIVND (reference sequence). The CDR3 length is 15 residues. V lost 5 bases to trimming and J lost 3 bases; unmatched junction nucleotides: 6. CDR3 DNA sequence: TGTGCCAGTAGTTGGGGGACTAGCGTTGAAGAGACCCAGTACTTC. This encodes CASSWGTSVEETQYF.

The chain combines TRBV5-4 with TRBJ2-5; 12 bases fit TRBD2. CDR1 is SGHNT and CDR2 is YYREEE in the germline V gene (reference sequence). This CDR3 region has 16 residues. V was clipped by 0 bases and J by 9 bases; unmatched bases: 9. CDR3 nucleotide sequence: TGTGCCAGCAGCTTGGGACTAGCGGGGGTCCGTGGGCCCCAGTACTTC. This translates into CASSLGLAGVRGPQYF.

The J gene is TRBJ2-1, the V gene TRBV9, with D unresolved. The CDR3 extends over 12 amino acids. The germline V gene encodes CDR1 SGDLS and CDR2 YYNGEE. V lost 0 bases and J 6 bases, leaving 4 bases between the germline ends. CDR3 nucleotide sequence: TGTGCCAGCAGCGTAGAAGCCAATGAGCAGTTCTTC. This gives the protein CASSVEANEQFF.

This rearrangement joins TRBV18 to TRBJ2-7; 9 bases line up with TRBD1. Germline values: CDR1 KGHSH, CDR2 LQKENI. The trim removed 6 bases at V and 2 bases at J, leaving 8 bases unmatched. The CDR3 extends over 15 amino acids. CDR3 coding DNA: TGTGCCAGCTCTGTTTTACAGGGGGCACCCTACGAGCAGTACTTC. This codes for CASSVLQGAPYEQYF.

This sequence joins TRBV18 and TRBJ2-3, with 7 positions matching TRBD1. This CDR3 comprises 14 residues. From germline, CDR1 is KGHSH and CDR2 LQKENI. Trimming removed 6 bases from V and 2 bases from J; junction bases left unmatched: 5. Here the CDR3 reads CASSQGTVTDTQYF. For the CDR3, the DNA is TGTGCCAGCTCTCAAGGGACAGTCACAGATACGCAGTATTTT.

The rearrangement uses TRBV7-9 and TRBJ2-5; 9 nucleotides line up with TRBD1. CDR1 and CDR2 from the germline V gene are SEHNR and FQNEAQ (reference sequence). The trim removed 5 bases at V and 4 bases at J, leaving 5 bases unmatched. The CDR3 runs 14 residues. As DNA, the CDR3 is TGTGCCAGCAGCCTAACAGGGGGCACAGAGACCCAGTACTTC. The encoded protein is CASSLTGGTETQYF.

V usage is TRBV7-2 and J usage is TRBJ1-1; TRBD1 aligns across 7 bases. Per the germline V gene, CDR1 is SGHTA and CDR2 is FQGNSA. CDR3 length: 13 residues. V shed 3 bases, J shed 11 bases, and the junction held 9 bases outside the gene matches. The DNA for the CDR3 is TGTGCCAGCAGCTTCGGACAGGTTAAGGCGGCTTTCTTT. It translates to CASSFGQVKAAFF.

The rearrangement joins TRBV5-8 to TRBJ2-6; the match to TRBD1 covers 7 bases. The CDR3 consists of 15 residues. The ends lost 4 bases at V and 2 bases at J; junction bases unmatched: 3. CDR1 is SGHTS, CDR2 YDEGEE, per germline. The CDR3 nucleotides are TGTGCCAGCAGCCCTGACAGGGCTGGGGCCAACGTCCTGACTTTC. Residues: CASSPDRAGANVLTF.

This sequence joins TRBV4-2 and TRBJ2-2, with D uncertain. This CDR3 region has 13 residues. V was trimmed by 4 bases and J by 5 bases, leaving 8 bases between them. Germline loops: CDR1 LGHNA, CDR2 YNFKEQ. The CDR3 spells CASSPVWTGELFF. The CDR3 bases are TGTGCCAGCAGCCCGGTGTGGACCGGGGAGCTGTTTTTT.

The V call is TRBV13, the J call TRBJ1-1; D is perhaps TRBD1 (5 bases). The germline CDR1 and CDR2 sequences are PRHDT and FYEKMQ (reference sequence). V was shortened by 1 base and J by 8 bases, with 11 bases between the two germline ends. CDR3 length equals 13 residues. CDR3 loop: CASSLEVGGEAFF. CDR3 bases: TGTGCCAGCAGCTTAGAGGTCGGGGGAGAAGCTTTCTTT.

Notes on this clone: Its ends do not fully match the called genes, so a read error is possible. The rearrangement joins TRBV6-1 to TRBJ2-7, with 9 nucleotides matching TRBD1. Germline loops: CDR1 MNHNS, CDR2 SASEGT. The CDR3 has 12 amino acids. The CDR3: CASSEVRDRAFF. In nucleotides, the CDR3 is TGTGCCAGCAGTGAAGTCCGGGACAGGGCATTCTTC.

This sequence joins TRBV5-6 and TRBJ1-2; no firm D call. V lost 0 bases and J 8 bases, leaving 17 bases between the germline ends. CDR3 size: 15 residues. The germline CDR1 and CDR2 sequences are SGHDT and YYEEEE. The CDR3 DNA sequence: TGTGCCAGCAGCTTGGGCTGGCAGGCTACGAGCGGCTACACCTTC. Translating it yields CASSLGWQATSGYTF.

This chain joins TRBV7-6 and TRBJ1-6; 9 bases fit TRBD1. Trimming cost V 3 bases and J 4 bases; bases outside gene matches: 1. Germline V gene lookup returns CDR1 SGHVS and CDR2 FNYEAQ. The CDR3 spans 15 residues. CDR3 in amino acids: CASSLGTGYNSPLHF. DNA of the CDR3: TGTGCCAGCAGCTTGGGGACAGGGTATAATTCACCCCTCCACTTT.